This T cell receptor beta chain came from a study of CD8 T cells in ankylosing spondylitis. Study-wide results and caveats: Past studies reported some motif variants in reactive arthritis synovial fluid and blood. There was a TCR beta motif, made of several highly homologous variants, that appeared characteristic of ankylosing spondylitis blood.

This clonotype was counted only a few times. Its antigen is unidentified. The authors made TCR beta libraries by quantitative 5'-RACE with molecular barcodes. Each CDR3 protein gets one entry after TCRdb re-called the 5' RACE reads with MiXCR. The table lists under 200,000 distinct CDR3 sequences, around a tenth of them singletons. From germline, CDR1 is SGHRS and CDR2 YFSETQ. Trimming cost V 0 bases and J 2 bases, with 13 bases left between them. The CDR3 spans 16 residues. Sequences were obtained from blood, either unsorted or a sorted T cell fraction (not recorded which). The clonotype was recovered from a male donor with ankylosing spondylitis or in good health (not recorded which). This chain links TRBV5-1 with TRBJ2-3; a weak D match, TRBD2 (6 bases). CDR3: CASSLGGRNPTDTQYF. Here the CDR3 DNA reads TGCGCCAGCAGCTTGGGAGGGAGGAATCCCACAGATACGCAGTATTTT.